A selection of T cell receptor beta chains follows, all from one sample in a study of identifying expanded T cells in peripheral blood. Sequencing was performed with immunoSEQ multiplex PCR; in TCRdb, only in-frame clones are kept and a portion is missing. The table lists roughly 63,000 clones, around 86% of them singletons. The specimen was blood. Receptor source: a person aged 18-69 years in good health. CDR3s include the opening cysteine and the closing phenylalanine or tryptophan. The D gene is left open where the match is weak. Expanded clones get a size class; other rows say once, few or many, or leave the size out.

TRBJ2-5,14,NA,TRBV5-6,TRBD1,CASSFPGQGETQYF,TGTGCCAGCAGCTTCCCAGGACAGGGAGAGACCCAGTACTTC
TRBJ2-5,12,once,TRBV12-5,NA,CASGLKKETQYF,TGTGCTAGTGGTTTAAAGAAAGAGACCCAGTACTTC
TRBJ2-7,11,NA,TRBV7-9,NA,CASTSGYEQYF,TGTGCCAGCACCTCAGGGTACGAGCAGTACTTC
TRBJ1-2,14,NA,TRBV13,NA,CASSLSLFNYGYTF,TGTGCCAGCAGCCTCTCGTTATTTAACTATGGCTACACCTTC
TRBJ2-1,12,NA,TRBV29-1,NA,CSAKGTGNEQFF,TGCAGCGCGAAGGGGACCGGCAATGAGCAGTTCTTC
TRBJ2-3,17,NA,TRBV28,TRBD2,CASSSYLAGGRTDTQYF,TGTGCCAGCAGTTCTTACCTAGCGGGGGGGAGGACAGATACGCAGTATTTT
TRBJ2-7,16,NA,TRBV5-6,NA,CASSRLTSTLRGEQYF,TGTGCCAGCAGCCGACTGACTAGTACCCTGAGAGGGGAGCAGTACTTC
TRBJ2-3,16,few,TRBV9,NA,CASSVTASLNTDTQYF,TGTGCCAGCAGCGTTACAGCGTCTCTAAATACAGATACGCAGTATTTT
TRBJ1-1,16,NA,TRBV12-5,NA,CASGLTPRPQNTEAFF,TGTGCTAGTGGTTTGACGCCTCGTCCCCAGAACACTGAAGCTTTCTTT
TRBJ2-2,17,NA,TRBV11-3,NA,CASSLAGAGDSTGELFF,TGTGCCAGCAGCTTGGCGGGGGCGGGAGATAGCACCGGGGAGCTGTTTTTT
TRBJ1-4,15,once,TRBV5-1,TRBD1,CASSQATGGGEKLFF,TGCGCCAGCAGCCAGGCTACAGGGGGCGGGGAAAAACTGTTTTTT
TRBJ2-1,9,NA,TRBV6-4,NA,CASLNEQFF,TGTGCCAGCCTAAATGAGCAGTTCTTC
TRBJ1-4,16,NA,TRBV4-1,TRBD1,CASSQPGTGKRGKLFF,TGCGCCAGCAGCCAACCTGGGACAGGGAAAAGGGGAAAACTGTTTTTT
TRBJ1-3,15,NA,TRBV5-5,NA,CASSQGPGSGNTIYF,TGTGCCAGCAGCCAAGGTCCGGGTTCTGGAAACACCATATATTTT
TRBJ1-1,12,NA,TRBV25-1,NA,CASRPDHTEAFF,TGTGCCAGCAGGCCGGACCACACTGAAGCTTTCTTT
TRBJ1-1,14,NA,TRBV6-4,NA,CASSDSSLGTEAFF,TGTGCCAGCAGTGACTCGAGTCTGGGTACTGAAGCTTTCTTT
TRBJ2-2,17,NA,TRBV30,NA,CAWSVRWGASNTGELFF,TGTGCCTGGAGTGTACGATGGGGGGCATCGAACACCGGGGAGCTGTTTTTT
TRBJ1-1,10,NA,TRBV20-1,NA,CSAAKGQAFF,TGCAGTGCTGCGAAGGGCCAGGCTTTCTTT
TRBJ2-1,13,NA,TRBV7-2,NA,CASSFSGGNEQFF,TGTGCCAGCAGCTTCTCAGGGGGGAATGAGCAGTTCTTC
TRBJ1-1,17,few,TRBV19,TRBD1,CASSRRDRGTLNTEAFF,TGTGCCAGTAGTCGCCGGGACAGGGGAACACTAAACACTGAAGCTTTCTTT
TRBJ2-7,15,NA,TRBV9,TRBD2,CASSVAAGGPYEQYF,TGTGCCAGCAGCGTAGCAGCGGGAGGGCCCTACGAGCAGTACTTC
TRBJ2-7,11,NA,TRBV6-1,NA,CASSYLDEQYF,TGTGCCAGCAGTTATCTAGACGAGCAGTACTTC
TRBJ2-4,17,few,TRBV30,TRBD1,CAWTRGRQGLAKNIQYF,TGTGCCTGGACCCGGGGAAGACAGGGCTTAGCCAAAAACATTCAGTACTTC
TRBJ1-2,13,NA,TRBV5-1,TRBD1,CASGTGVDYGYTF,TGCGCCAGCGGGACAGGGGTGGACTATGGCTACACCTTC
TRBJ2-2,15,NA,TRBV9,NA,CASSPGVANTGELFF,TGTGCCAGCAGCCCCGGGGTCGCGAACACCGGGGAGCTGTTTTTT
TRBJ2-7,15,NA,TRBV5-6,TRBD1,CASSGGQGDLPEQYF,TGTGCCAGCAGCGGAGGACAGGGGGACCTTCCCGAGCAGTACTTC
TRBJ2-1,16,NA,TRBV19,TRBD2,CASSIGRGSGYNEQFF,TGTGCCAGTAGTATCGGACGCGGGAGTGGATACAATGAGCAGTTCTTC
TRBJ2-3,14,NA,TRBV6-5,TRBD2,CANRGLAGGDTQYF,TGTGCCAACCGGGGACTAGCGGGAGGTGATACGCAGTATTTT
TRBJ2-1,11,NA,TRBV11-3,NA,CASSLKVEQFF,TGTGCCAGCAGCTTAAAAGTTGAGCAGTTCTTC
TRBJ1-5,13,NA,TRBV6-1,NA,CASSYQGGQPQHF,TGTGCCAGCAGTTATCAGGGCGGTCAGCCCCAGCATTTT
TRBJ1-1,14,NA,TRBV27,NA,CASSTNNRNTEAFF,TGTGCCAGCAGCACAAATAACAGAAACACTGAAGCTTTCTTT
TRBJ1-2,16,once,TRBV7-2,NA,CASSYGRRQSGYGYTF,TGTGCCAGCAGCTATGGAAGGCGACAGTCGGGCTATGGCTACACCTTC
TRBJ2-3,19,NA,TRBV6-1,TRBD2,CASSDPRGLAGGLTDTQYF,TGTGCCAGCAGTGATCCGAGGGGGCTAGCGGGAGGGCTCACAGATACGCAGTATTTT
TRBJ1-1,19,NA,TRBV4-3,NA,CASSQDYGQDPLLNTEAFF,TGCGCCAGCAGCCAAGATTATGGGCAGGACCCCCTTTTGAACACTGAAGCTTTCTTT
TRBJ1-1,16,NA,TRBV7-6,TRBD1,CASSLGGTGEGTEAFF,TGTGCCAGCAGCTTAGGCGGGACAGGGGAGGGCACTGAAGCTTTCTTT
TRBJ2-3,16,NA,TRBV4-3,NA,CASSQDLTSWADTQYF,TGCGCCAGCAGCCAAGATCTTACTAGCTGGGCAGATACGCAGTATTTT
TRBJ1-2,15,NA,TRBV6-5,NA,CASSYSTKGNYGYTF,TGTGCCAGCAGTTACTCGACGAAGGGAAACTATGGCTACACCTTC
TRBJ2-4,15,NA,TRBV21-1,NA,CASSHSGRVPGIQYF,TGTGCCAGCAGCCATAGCGGGAGGGTTCCCGGCATTCAGTACTTC
TRBJ1-4,15,few,TRBV14,NA,CASSQEGASNEKLFF,TGTGCCAGCAGCCAAGAAGGGGCCTCAAATGAAAAACTGTTTTTT
TRBJ1-2,13,few,TRBV30,TRBD1,CALPQGEAYGYTF,TGTGCCCTGCCACAGGGGGAGGCCTATGGCTACACCTTC
TRBJ2-1,13,NA,TRBV14,NA,CASSPLGSHEQFF,TGTGCCAGCAGCCCCCTGGGCAGCCATGAGCAGTTCTTC
TRBJ2-3,17,NA,TRBV10-2,TRBD2,CASSEGIRLAGIYTQYF,TGCGCCAGCAGTGAAGGTATAAGACTAGCGGGGATATATACGCAGTATTTT
TRBJ2-3,17,NA,TRBV11-3,NA,CASSLVVTEQLTDTQYF,TGTGCCAGCAGCTTAGTGGTTACGGAACAACTTACAGATACGCAGTATTTT
TRBJ1-4,15,NA,TRBV7-9,NA,CASSLAGTGNEKLFF,TGTGCCAGCAGCTTAGCCGGGACGGGTAATGAAAAACTGTTTTTT
TRBJ1-1,15,NA,TRBV27,TRBD1,CASSRGGAMNTEAFF,TGTGCCAGCAGTCGAGGGGGCGCAATGAACACTGAAGCTTTCTTT
TRBJ2-1,12,once,TRBV10-2,NA,CASSVGGWEQFF,TGCGCCAGCAGTGTTGGGGGCTGGGAACAGTTCTTC
TRBJ2-1,14,NA,TRBV6-1,TRBD2,CASNLGGSYNEQFF,TGTGCCAGCAACCTCGGGGGGTCCTACAATGAGCAGTTCTTC
TRBJ1-2,15,NA,TRBV7-9,NA,CASSLVVPGNFGYTF,TGTGCCAGCAGCTTAGTGGTCCCGGGAAACTTTGGCTACACCTTC
TRBJ2-5,14,NA,TRBV7-9,NA,CASRPPLAGETQYF,TGTGCCAGCAGGCCCCCTCTCGCGGGGGAGACCCAGTACTTC